The T cell receptor (beta chain) described here comes from a study of blood T cell repertoires in COVID-19. For the study at large: Nucleic acid was either cDNA or gDNA, and it came from T cells, B-cell-depleted T cells, or PBMCs.

The repertoire was sequenced with immunoSEQ multiplex PCR; TCRdb's copy has only in-frame clones and lacks some. The repertoire consists of a few hundred thousand clones, with 80% to 90% occurring once and the leading ten covering 1.1%. The sample taken for sequencing was PBMCs or T cells enriched from blood (not recorded which). The TCR comes from a man younger than 40 who had recovered from COVID-19.

The CDR3 is CATSRSRVLNEQFF. For the CDR3, the DNA is TGTGCCACCAGCAGAAGCCGGGTCCTCAATGAGCAGTTCTTC. The chain employs TRBV15 and TRBJ2-1; D call uncertain. Germline V gene lookup returns CDR1 LNHNV and CDR2 YYDKDF (reference sequence). The CDR3 runs to 14 residues. Trimming pared 2 bases from V and 6 bases from J, leaving 11 bases between.